This record covers a single TCR beta chain. Its antigen target is currently unknown. No much larger clone is present one base from it, and per-base qualities are unavailable. Additional DNA sequences in this sample encode the identical CDR3. These data come from a study of shared clonotypes between healthy human individuals (dated by TCRdb to the early 2020s). Regarding the study in general: The cohort comprised a couple of women and a few men aged 18 to 49 years. For each donor, CD4 naive and CD4 memory were each given three plates, CD8 naive was given two plates, and CD8 memory was given one plate. To estimate repertoire size and how much clonotype sharing occurs between individuals, the study deeply sequenced the blood TCR repertoires of roughly 5 healthy adults. Different laboratories and diverse techniques were used to prepare libraries and sequence TCR repertoires, to increase sequencing depth and limit assay-specific biases. Leukapheresis yielded between about 0.94 and 9 billion PBMCs per donor.

The donors were healthy, HIV-negative adults with no recently reported acute infections or vaccinations. Every donor was a Caucasian adult residing in Nashville, Tennessee, USA. CD4+ T cells were enriched by magnetic negative selection; naive cells were then positively selected on CD45RA, and the negative fraction formed the memory subset. After blood collection by leukapheresis, PBMCs were isolated using Ficoll-Histopaque density gradient centrifugation and then cryopreserved in the vapor phase of liquid nitrogen. Analytical flow cytometry was used to check the purity and quantity of each magnetically sorted T cell population. From each sorted fraction, genomic DNA was isolated and quantified by UV absorbance on a Nanodrop 2000c. Using the deep immunoSEQ assay, multiplex PCR amplified TCR CDR3 regions from genomic DNA. Genomic DNA extracted from each cell subset was distributed evenly over all wells of several immunoSEQ 96-well plates, and each plate served as one replicate. Each replicate PCR for sorted subsets received about 180 ng genomic DNA, equal to about 29,000 T cell genomes. The purified libraries were quantified using a Qubit 3.0 fluorometer, sized with a Bioanalyzer 2100, and then quantified again using the KAPA Library Quantification kit. Every immunoSEQ 96-well plate was sequenced on a dedicated single-read 150-cycle Illumina NextSeq 550 flow cell. The authors' pipeline ran thus. The immunoSEQ output contained only junctional sequences without quality scores, so filtering could not match that applied to full-length reads. Sequences were annotated with PyIR, a Python wrapper for IgBLAST v1.9, and V/J genes and CDR3 were assigned using IMGT germline references. Reads were filtered out if the reads had weak V/J assignments (E-value above 1e-6), no CDR3, stop codons, out-of-frame junctions, or ambiguous translated residues. V3J clonotypes were defined as sequences sharing an identical inferred V gene, J gene, and CDR3 amino acid sequence. Percentage overlap between repertoires was calculated by dividing the number of shared unique clonotypes by the size of the smaller repertoire. Three approaches were used to assess repertoire richness: RTK rarefaction, the Chao1 estimator, and Recon v2.1 estimates of unobserved clonotypes. Generation probabilities for all TCRbeta clonotypes obtained by the gDNA method from four donors were computed using OLGA. TCRdb obtained this table from immuneACCESS and retained in-frame rearrangements with V and J assigned. These tables miss some clones; where compared with another copy, unresolved V genes account for less than half of the shortfall, and the remainder is unexplained. That table supplies the V and J calls and clone size; D and trimming were determined from the DNA. This sample is represented by about 2.4 million clones; approximately 92% of them were singletons. Under 0.15% of the sample is taken by the ten largest.

Including the terminal cysteine and phenylalanine, the CDR3 comprises 13 residues. Only the CDR3 part of the read is kept: 39 bases, read in frame from the first base. The germline V gene encodes CDR1 SGHDT and CDR2 YYEEEE. The germline ends are 5 bases apart after V is trimmed by 0 bases and J by 7 bases. Broader findings and caveats from the paper: Rarefaction of sorted-subset datasets indicated incomplete sequencing despite the large sequencing depth. Clonotypes shared by all four sorted-subset donors showed higher generation probabilities than non-shared clonotypes. Naive subsets generally had larger estimated clonotype richness than memory subsets did. Only blood was sampled, and tissue TCR repertoires likely differ from those in blood. Based on pairwise subsampling, the degree of clonotype sharing among donors was expected to be affected by sequencing depth. When a few donors were compared, the shared fraction of clonotypes was approximately 5% for naive CD4, around 4% for naive CD8, about 2.4% for memory CD4, and roughly 0.4% for memory CD8. Because the study included only a small number of donors, the genetic and exposure-history diversity represented was limited.

The sequence joins TRBV5-6 to TRBJ1-6; the D gene cannot be named for sure. The sequencing input was naive CD4+ T cells sorted from blood. The sample's cell subset or site label, decoded: CD45RA+ positively selected. The sequence came from a man between 18 and 35 years old in good health. The nucleotide sequence reads TGTGCCAGCAGCTTGGCAGGAAATTCACCCCTCCACTTT. Translation gives CASSLAGNSPLHF.